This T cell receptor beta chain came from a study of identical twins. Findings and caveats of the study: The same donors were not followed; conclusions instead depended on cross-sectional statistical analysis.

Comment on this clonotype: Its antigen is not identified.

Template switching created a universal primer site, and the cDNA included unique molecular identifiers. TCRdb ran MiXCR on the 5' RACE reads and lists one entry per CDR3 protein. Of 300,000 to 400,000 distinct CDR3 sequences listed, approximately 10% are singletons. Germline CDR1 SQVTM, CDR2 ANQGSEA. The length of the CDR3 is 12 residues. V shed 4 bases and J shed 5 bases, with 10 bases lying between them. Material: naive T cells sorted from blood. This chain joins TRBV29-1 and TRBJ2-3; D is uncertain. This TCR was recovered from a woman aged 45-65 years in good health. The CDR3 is CSVVTYQDTQYF. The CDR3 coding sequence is TGCAGCGTTGTGACATACCAAGATACGCAGTATTTT.